These 25 T cell receptor beta chains were sequenced from one sample in a study of identical twins. Via MiXCR, TCRdb re-called the 5' RACE reads, giving one row per CDR3 protein. The sample has approximately 620,000 distinct CDR3 sequences, more than 6.5% seen once. This sample also belongs to another study, concerning yellow fever vaccine responses in identical twins.

The sequencing sample was made of PBMCs. The receptors stem from a woman younger than 30 in good health.

This clonotype was detected ten times or more. The chain employs TRBV28 and TRBJ2-3, with D unclear. Germline assignment: CDR1 MDHEN and CDR2 SYDVKM. Trimming shortened V by 3 bases and J by 4 bases, and 20 bases separated the two germline ends. The CDR3 sequence is 17 residues long. This CDR3 is CASSLGRQGPLADTQYF. The DNA for the CDR3 is TGTGCCAGCAGTTTGGGTCGACAAGGCCCCCTAGCAGATACGCAGTATTTT.

This clonotype showed up just a few times. V is TRBV5-1 and J is TRBJ2-1; 13 bases fit TRBD2. With V trimmed by 0 bases and J by 14 bases, 5 bases remained unmatched. Germline CDR1 is SGHRS and CDR2 is YFSETQ. The CDR3 consists of 14 residues. The CDR3: CASSLGTSGREEFF. In DNA form, the CDR3 reads TGCGCCAGCAGCTTGGGGACTAGCGGGAGAGAGGAGTTCTTC.

This chain links TRBV7-9 with TRBJ1-4, with 9 bases aligning to TRBD1. From germline, CDR1 is SEHNR and CDR2 FQNEAQ (reference sequence). CDR3 length equals 15 residues. After removal of 7 bases from V and 3 bases from J, the junction contained 6 bases not matched to a gene. In nucleotides, the CDR3 is TGTGCCAGCACCCGTCGGGACAGGGCTAATGAAAAACTGTTTTTT. Its protein is CASTRRDRANEKLFF.

In this sample, this clonotype turned up many times. The CDR3 sequence: CATRRTSRDTQYF. CDR3 DNA: TGTGCCACCAGAAGGACTAGCCGAGATACCCAGTACTTC. The J gene is TRBJ2-5, the V gene TRBV24-1; TRBD2 aligns across 8 bases. J lost 8 bases, V lost 7 bases, and 8 bases had no gene match. CDR3 size: 13 residues. CDR1 is KGHDR, CDR2 SFDVKD, per germline.

J is TRBJ2-3 and V is TRBV11-2; TRBD2 agrees at 7 bases. Germline loops: CDR1 SGHAT, CDR2 FQNNGV. Unmatched junction bases numbered 6, after V lost 2 bases and J lost 4 bases. The CDR3 runs 15 residues. The CDR3 coding sequence is TGTGCCAGCAGCTTACCTAGCGGACTGGCAGATACGCAGTATTTT. Residues: CASSLPSGLADTQYF.

The chain couples TRBV6-2 or TRBV6-3 to TRBJ2-2, with 13 bases fitting TRBD2. The CDR3 extends over 21 amino acids. CDR1 is MNHEY and CDR2 is SVGEGT in the germline V gene. The junction had 15 bases not matched to a gene; V was cut back by 2 bases and J by 3 bases. CDR3 DNA: TGTGCCAGCAGTTACGCGGGACTAGCGGGACTCCTCCGCACCTACACCGGGGAGCTGTTTTTT. It specifies CASSYAGLAGLLRTYTGELFF.

This clonotype came up many times. In DNA, the CDR3 is TGTGCCATCAGCAGGACTAGCGACACCGGGGAGCTGTTTTTT. This sequence encodes CAISRTSDTGELFF. V usage is TRBV10-3 and J usage is TRBJ2-2; 9 bases fit TRBD2. With V trimmed by 6 bases and J by 3 bases, 2 bases remained unmatched. Germline-derived CDR1 and CDR2 are ENHRY and SYGVKD. The length of the CDR3 is 14 residues.

This clonotype was recorded many times. The chain recombines TRBV20-1 with TRBJ2-3; 10 bases agree with TRBD2. V lost 3 bases, J lost 8 bases, and 11 bases stayed unmatched. Germline values: CDR1 DFQATT, CDR2 SNEGSKA (reference sequence). The CDR3 consists of 15 residues. In nucleotides, the CDR3 is TGCAGTGCTAGCCAAACTAGCGGGGTTTTCAGTACGCAGTATTTT. Translating gives CSASQTSGVFSTQYF.

This clonotype was observed a handful of times. This chain's CDR3 is CAWSENISYEQYF. CDR3 bases: TGTGCCTGGAGTGAGAACATCTCCTACGAGCAGTACTTC. The J gene is TRBJ2-7, the V gene TRBV30; D not resolved. CDR3 length: 13 residues. Germline loops: CDR1 GTSNPN, CDR2 SVGIG (reference sequence). Trimming removed 1 base from V and 0 bases from J, with 7 bases in between.

This clonotype was found a few times. This chain uses TRBV3-1 with TRBJ2-4; 7 bases agree with TRBD2. The CDR3 extends over 15 amino acids. CDR1 is LGHDT, CDR2 YNNKEL, per germline (reference sequence). Trimming at V came to 2 bases and at J to 0 bases, leaving 1 base not matched to a gene. CDR3: CASSQRGVAKNIQYF. For the CDR3, the DNA is TGTGCCAGCAGCCAACGGGGGGTAGCCAAAAACATTCAGTACTTC. Variable domain in full (rest from reference TRBV3-1 and TRBJ2-4): DTAVSQTPKYLVTQMGNDKSIKCEQNLGHDTMYWYKQDSKKFLKIMFSYNNKELIINETVPNRFSPKSPDKAHLNLHINSLELGDSAVYFCASSQRGVAKNIQYFGAGTRLSVL.

In its sample, this clonotype was seen a few times. V is TRBV12-3 or TRBV12-4 and J is TRBJ2-1, with D maybe TRBD2 (5 bases). V shed 3 bases and J shed 10 bases, with 10 bases lying between them. The CDR3 consists of 12 residues. The CDR3 loop reads CASSFEGGEQFF. The CDR3 DNA is TGTGCCAGCAGTTTTGAGGGTGGGGAGCAGTTCTTC.

Written as DNA, the CDR3 is TGCAGTGCTAGAGAACCGGGACTAGCATACAATGAGCAGTTCTTC. Encoded protein: CSAREPGLAYNEQFF. V is TRBV20-1 and J is TRBJ2-1, with TRBD2 matching 9 bases. V lost 0 bases, J lost 4 bases, and 4 bases stayed unmatched. The CDR3 is 15 amino acids. CDR1 is DFQATT and CDR2 is SNEGSKA in the germline V gene (reference sequence).

This clonotype showed up many times. CDR3 DNA sequence: TGTGCCAGCAGCCTTGGGACTAGCGGGGGTTATGAGCAGTTCTTC. The encoded protein is CASSLGTSGGYEQFF. V gene TRBV3-1 combines with J gene TRBJ2-1, with 14 nucleotides matching TRBD2. The V gene end was trimmed by 4 bases and the J gene end by 8 bases; junction bases not matched to a gene: 4. The CDR3 length is 15 residues. Germline V CDR1 and CDR2: LGHDT, YNNKEL (reference sequence).

This chain connects TRBV4-3 to TRBJ2-3; 8 bases match TRBD2. CDR1 is LGHNA, CDR2 YSLEER, per germline. The CDR3 sequence is 17 residues long. J lost 1 base, V lost 3 bases, and 9 bases had no gene match. The CDR3 protein is CASSQDNLAGRTDTQYF. CDR3 bases: TGCGCCAGCAGCCAGGACAACCTAGCGGGCCGCACAGATACGCAGTATTTT.

This clonotype was picked up a small number of times. The chain employs TRBV7-9 and TRBJ2-7; 8 nucleotides match TRBD2. V shed 0 bases, J shed 3 bases, and the junction held 7 bases outside the gene matches. Germline V gives CDR1 SEHNR, CDR2 FQNEAQ (reference sequence). The CDR3 length is 16 residues. Here the CDR3 DNA reads TGTGCCAGCAGCTTAGCGATCCCCAGCGGGGGCTACGAGCAGTACTTC. Translated: CASSLAIPSGGYEQYF.

This clonotype was recorded a few times. This sequence joins TRBV12-3 or TRBV12-4 and TRBJ2-3, with TRBD2 identical over 10 bases. The CDR3 totals 17 residues. The V gene end was trimmed by 2 bases and the J gene end by 2 bases; junction bases not matched to a gene: 7. CDR3 DNA: TGTGCCAGCAGTTTATGGTCTAGCGGGGGTAACACAGATACGCAGTATTTT. Protein product: CASSLWSSGGNTDTQYF.

This clonotype was seen more than once but under ten times. The genes are TRBV9 and TRBJ2-3; D is possibly TRBD2 (6 bases). Trimming cost V 2 bases and J 5 bases, with 12 bases left between them. The V gene's germline CDR1 is SGDLS and CDR2 YYNGEE. This CDR3 is built from 14 residues. The CDR3 here is CASSVLLAGDTQYF. The DNA for the CDR3 is TGTGCCAGCAGCGTTTTACTAGCTGGAGATACGCAGTATTTT.

The chain combines TRBV7-3 with TRBJ1-6; perhaps TRBD1 as D (6 bases). The CDR3 loop spans 14 amino acids. Between the trimmed V and J ends, which lost 5 bases and 9 bases, there was a span of 14 bases. CDR1 is SGHTA, CDR2 FQGTGA, per germline. The DNA of the CDR3 is TGTGCCAGCAGCCTACAGGGTTTCGGTTCACCCCTCCACTTT. Its protein product is CASSLQGFGSPLHF.

The rearrangement uses TRBV5-1 and TRBJ2-1; 14 bases map to TRBD2. V gave up 4 bases and J gave up 0 bases; unmatched junction bases: 6. The CDR3 spans 18 residues. Germline V CDR1 and CDR2: SGHRS, YFSETQ. CDR3 nucleotide sequence: TGCGCCAGCAGCCCTGGGACTAGCGGGGGAGTCTCCTACAATGAGCAGTTCTTC. It specifies CASSPGTSGGVSYNEQFF. Full variable domain (remainder filled in from reference TRBV5-1 and TRBJ2-1): KAGVTQTPRYLIKTRGQQVTLSCSPISGHRSVSWYQQTPGQGLQFLFEYFSETQRNKGNFPGRFSGRQFSNSRSEMNVSTLELGDSALYLCASSPGTSGGVSYNEQFFGPGTRLTVL.

This clonotype was counted a few times. V and J are TRBV3-1 and TRBJ2-5; 11 nucleotides agree with TRBD2. This CDR3 contains 15 residues. Germline trimming cut 6 bases from V and 5 bases from J; bases unmatched to any gene: 8. Germline V CDR1 and CDR2: LGHDT, YNNKEL (reference sequence). CDR3 in amino acids: CASRHLAGGWETQYF. Written as DNA, the CDR3 is TGTGCCAGCAGGCATCTAGCGGGAGGCTGGGAGACCCAGTACTTC.

This clonotype came up a few times. The CDR3 sequence is CASSLVFSGSMYEQYF. The CDR3 bases are TGTGCCAGCAGCTTAGTTTTTAGCGGGAGTATGTACGAGCAGTACTTC. The chain has TRBV7-6 and TRBJ2-7, with 9 nucleotides matching TRBD2. The CDR3 loop spans 16 amino acids. The J segment lost 4 bases and the V segment lost 1 base, leaving 8 bases of the junction unmatched. Germline V CDR1 and CDR2: SGHVS, FNYEAQ.

This clonotype was detected ten times or more. V and J are TRBV20-1 and TRBJ2-1; D might be TRBD1 or TRBD2, each matching 5 bases. V lost 6 bases, J lost 2 bases, and 14 bases lay in between. The CDR3 totals 14 residues. Germline lookup yields CDR1 DFQATT and CDR2 SNEGSKA (reference sequence). The CDR3 loop is CSALRRGAYNEQFF. CDR3 sequence (DNA): TGCAGTGCGCTTAGGAGAGGGGCCTACAATGAGCAGTTCTTC.

This clonotype occurred a few times. CDR3 in amino acids: CASSYTGAGLAGRNEQFF. The CDR3 DNA sequence: TGTGCCAGCAGTTACACAGGGGCCGGACTAGCGGGGAGGAATGAGCAGTTCTTC. This rearrangement joins TRBV6-2 or TRBV6-3 to TRBJ2-1, with TRBD2 identical over 12 bases. V lost 2 bases, J lost 7 bases, and 12 bases stayed unmatched. The germline V gene has CDR1 MNHEY and CDR2 SVGEGT. This CDR3 has 18 residues.

This clonotype occurred many times. This sequence joins TRBV5-1 and TRBJ1-1, with 8 bases fitting TRBD1. Germline CDR1 and CDR2: SGHRS and YFSETQ. The V and J ends lost 4 bases and 3 bases, in that order; junction bases with no gene match: 11. The CDR3 covers 16 residues. DNA of the CDR3: TGCGCCAGCAGCCTCTCCACCAGGGGGCTCGACACTGAAGCTTTCTTT. It specifies CASSLSTRGLDTEAFF.

V usage is TRBV7-2 and J usage is TRBJ1-2; D remains unclear. Trimming cost V 3 bases and J 1 base, with 9 bases left between them. Germline loops: CDR1 SGHTA, CDR2 FQGNSA. The CDR3 spans 14 residues. CDR3 sequence reads: CASSFEGLNYGYTF. The CDR3 DNA reads TGTGCCAGCAGCTTCGAGGGCCTTAACTATGGCTACACCTTC.